One and the same sample provided the 23 T cell receptor beta chains below, sequenced in a study of radiation and T cells in renal cell carcinoma. Only in-frame clones appear in the TCRdb table, and some are missing; sequencing was by immunoSEQ multiplex PCR. Here the sample spans roughly 170,000 clones, around 90% being singletons. The time point here: blood 4 weeks post-SBRT, at nephrectomy. Described treatment: 15 Gy SBRT to primary tumor, nephrectomy 4 weeks later. Here the sequenced sample was blood, taken from a patient whose treatment included radiotherapy and nephrectomy. Receptor source: a woman aged 50 to 65 with renal cell carcinoma.

This rearrangement joins TRBV29-1 to TRBJ2-3; 11 bases fit TRBD2. After removal of 8 bases from V and 5 bases from J, the junction contained 12 bases not matched to a gene. Germline values: CDR1 SQVTM, CDR2 ANQGSEA. This CDR3 is 15 amino acids long. The CDR3 region has the DNA TGCAGCTTTAAGAGAGGGACTAGCGGACTAGATACGCAGTATTTT. Protein sequence: CSFKRGTSGLDTQYF.

The V gene is TRBV28, the J gene TRBJ2-5; D call uncertain. V was shortened by 2 bases and J by 0 bases, with 4 bases between the two germline ends. Germline V lookup: CDR1 MDHEN, CDR2 SYDVKM. This CDR3 has 13 amino acids. CDR3 loop: CASSLEYQETQYF. CDR3 in DNA: TGTGCCAGCAGTTTAGAGTACCAAGAGACCCAGTACTTC.

The rearrangement links TRBV25-1 to TRBJ1-4, with TRBD1 identical over 7 bases. Trimming cost V 4 bases and J 0 bases; bases outside gene matches: 5. The V gene's germline CDR1 is MGHDK and CDR2 SYGVNS. The CDR3 is made up of 16 amino acids. CDR3 residues: CASSGTGPPTNEKLFF. Written as DNA, the CDR3 is TGTGCCAGCAGTGGGACAGGCCCACCAACTAATGAAAAACTGTTTTTT.

The V and J genes are TRBV6-5 and TRBJ1-6; D unclear. CDR3 length: 13 residues. The V end was cut by 2 bases, the J end by 14 bases, with 13 bases between. Germline assignment: CDR1 MNHEY and CDR2 SVGAGI. For the CDR3, the DNA is TGTGCCAGCAGTTACGATTGGGAAAGGACCCTCCACTTT. This translates into CASSYDWERTLHF.

This chain uses TRBV7-9 with TRBJ1-4, with D possibly being TRBD1 (6 bases). The CDR3 is made up of 15 amino acids. The germline CDR1 and CDR2 sequences are SEHNR and FQNEAQ (reference sequence). V gave up 1 base and J gave up 8 bases, with 14 bases separating them. The chain's CDR3 is CASSLVSGGVEKLFF. The CDR3 bases are TGTGCCAGCAGCTTAGTTTCGGGGGGCGTCGAAAAACTGTTTTTT.

The J gene is TRBJ1-2, the V gene TRBV18; D is ambiguous. The ends were cut back, 2 bases at V and 6 bases at J, with 13 bases in the middle. CDR1 is KGHSH and CDR2 is LQKENI in the germline V gene. The CDR3 spans 14 residues. This CDR3 is CASSPADGAHGYTF. Written as DNA, the CDR3 is TGTGCCAGCTCACCAGCGGACGGCGCTCATGGCTACACCTTC. Drawing the rest from reference TRBV18 and TRBJ1-2, the complete variable domain is NAGVMQNPRHLVRRRGQEARLRCSPMKGHSHVYWYRQLPEEGLKFMVYLQKENIIDESGMPKERFSAEFPKEGPSILRIQQVVRGDSAAYFCASSPADGAHGYTFGSGTRLTVV.

The chain employs TRBV19 and TRBJ1-2, with TRBD1 as a possible D gene (6 bases). The germline CDR1 and CDR2 sequences are LNHDA and SQIVND (reference sequence). The CDR3 covers 13 residues. The V end lost 4 bases, the J end lost 4 bases, and 10 bases lay between the germline ends. The CDR3 DNA sequence: TGTGCCAGTAGTAACGGACAGCGCTATGGCTACACCTTC. It translates to CASSNGQRYGYTF.

The V call is TRBV7-2, the J call TRBJ2-3; perhaps TRBD1 as D (6 bases). Germline V gene sequence: CDR1 SGHTA, CDR2 FQGNSA. V was trimmed by 6 bases and J by 4 bases, leaving 20 bases between them. CDR3 length: 16 residues. In nucleotides, the CDR3 is TGTGCCAGCAGTCACCTGTGGGCAGGGGAATCAGATACGCAGTATTTT. It is translated as CASSHLWAGESDTQYF.

The genes are TRBV9 and TRBJ1-6; no definite D call. Trimming removed 0 bases at V and 10 bases at J, with 17 bases between. The CDR3 is 16 amino acids. Germline V gives CDR1 SGDLS, CDR2 YYNGEE. The CDR3 DNA is TGTGCCAGCAGCGTAGAGTCGGACCAAACCCTATCACCCCTCCACTTT. This translates into CASSVESDQTLSPLHF. The complete variable domain, with remaining parts taken from reference TRBV9 and TRBJ1-6, reads DSGVTQTPKHLITATGQRVTLRCSPRSGDLSVYWYQQSLDQGLQFLIQYYNGEERAKGNILERFSAQQFPDLHSELNLSSLELGDSALYFCASSVESDQTLSPLHFGNGTRLTVT.

The CDR3 DNA sequence: TGTGCCAGCAGGGAACTAGCGACACCCCAAAAAGTCAAAAACATTCAGTACTTC. Encoded protein: CASRELATPQKVKNIQYF. The gene calls are TRBV2 and TRBJ2-4; TRBD2 agrees at 7 bases. The CDR3 has 18 amino acids. The junction had 17 bases not matched to a gene; V was cut back by 6 bases and J by 3 bases. Per germline, CDR1 SNHLY and CDR2 FYNNEI.

A single count supports this clone. V is TRBV19 and J is TRBJ1-4, with 7 bases matching TRBD1. The CDR3 runs to 17 residues. Germline V CDR1 and CDR2: LNHDA, SQIVND (reference sequence). Germline trimming cut 5 bases from V and 2 bases from J; bases unmatched to any gene: 11. In DNA, the CDR3 is TGTGCCAGTAGTTCACCTCGACAGGGATCGACTAATGAAAAACTGTTTTTT. Its protein is CASSSPRQGSTNEKLFF.

The chain has TRBV2 and TRBJ1-3; the D gene is possibly TRBD1 (6 bases). Germline lookup yields CDR1 SNHLY and CDR2 FYNNEI. Trimming took off 8 bases at V and 0 bases at J, with 14 bases between the two ends. The CDR3 runs 15 residues. Written as DNA, the CDR3 is TGTGCCAGCTCTGGGGGCCCAAGCTCTGGAAACACCATATATTTT. Amino acid sequence: CASSGGPSSGNTIYF. Together with reference TRBV2 and TRBJ1-3, the CDR3 gives the full variable domain: EPEVTQTPSHQVTQMGQEVILRCVPISNHLYFYWYRQILGQKVEFLVSFYNNEISEKSEIFDDQFSVERPDGSNFTLKIRSTKLEDSAMYFCASSGGPSSGNTIYFGEGSWLTVV.

The chain employs TRBV5-1 and TRBJ2-3; no clear D. With 4 bases removed from V and 4 bases from J, the gap between germline ends came to 7 bases. In germline, CDR1 is SGHRS, CDR2 YFSETQ. The CDR3 extends over 12 amino acids. CDR3 in DNA: TGCGCCAGCAGCCTCTTAGCAGATACGCAGTATTTT. This sequence encodes CASSLLADTQYF.

V and J are TRBV29-1 and TRBJ1-1; D is possibly TRBD1 (5 bases). Trimming removed 4 bases from V and 1 base from J, with 13 bases in between. CDR1 is SQVTM and CDR2 is ANQGSEA in the germline V gene. This CDR3 has 14 amino acids. DNA of the CDR3: TGCAGCGTTGCCCCGGGACGGCAGAACACTGAAGCTTTCTTT. This translates into CSVAPGRQNTEAFF.

The V call is TRBV18, the J call TRBJ2-3, with D perhaps matching TRBD2 (5 bases). Germline V CDR1 and CDR2: KGHSH, LQKENI. CDR3 size: 17 residues. V was cut by 5 bases and J by 2 bases, with 20 bases left in between. The CDR3 here is CASSSVVGQRVTDTQYF. The DNA for the CDR3 is TGTGCCAGCTCAAGCGTAGTGGGTCAGAGGGTCACAGATACGCAGTATTTT.

This clone was counted only a few times. V and J are TRBV23-1 and TRBJ1-2; D unclear. TRBV23-1 has ORF status, its function being uncertain. Trimming removed 2 bases at V and 7 bases at J, with 8 bases between. The CDR3 length is 12 residues. The CDR3 coding sequence is TGCGCCAGCAGTCAACATGGGCTTGGCTACACCTTC. The encoded protein is CASSQHGLGYTF.

The chain carries TRBV7-3 and TRBJ2-3; TRBD1 matches at 8 bases. The CDR3 spans 15 residues. Germline V gene sequence: CDR1 SGHTA, CDR2 FQGTGA. Trimming took 4 bases from V and 4 from J; bases not matched to a gene: 7. The CDR3 reads CASSSDRAFADTQYF. CDR3 bases: TGTGCCAGCAGCTCGGACAGGGCGTTCGCAGATACGCAGTATTTT.

The rearrangement links TRBV6-6 to TRBJ1-2, with a possible D match to TRBD1 (6 bases). CDR3 length: 14 amino acids. CDR1 is MNHNY and CDR2 is SVGAGI in the germline V gene (reference sequence). With 6 bases removed from V and 7 bases from J, the gap between germline ends came to 18 bases. This CDR3 is CASRPPGGEGGYTF. The CDR3 region has the DNA TGTGCCAGCAGGCCTCCGGGGGGCGAGGGTGGCTACACCTTC.

The chain has TRBV6-5 and TRBJ1-4; the D is unclear. CDR1 MNHEY and CDR2 SVGAGI come from the germline V gene. Deletions cut 4 bases from V and 11 bases from J, with 14 bases between. There are 13 residues in the CDR3. CDR3 nucleotide sequence: TGTGCCAGCAGTTTCCGGACTGGTGTGAAACTGTTTTTT. Its translation: CASSFRTGVKLFF.

The V gene is TRBV7-2, the J gene TRBJ2-7; 9 positions match TRBD2. Germline V gene lookup returns CDR1 SGHTA and CDR2 FQGNSA. V was clipped by 5 bases and J by 3 bases; unmatched bases: 8. This CDR3 spans 15 amino acids. CDR3 bases: TGTGCCAGCAGCAAAAATAGCGGGGGCCGCTACGAGCAGTACTTC. This codes for CASSKNSGGRYEQYF.

The chain combines TRBV5-6 with TRBJ2-7, with D tentatively TRBD1 or TRBD2 (5 bases each). Germline V lookup: CDR1 SGHDT, CDR2 YYEEEE. The CDR3 has 16 residues. V was pared by 1 base and J by 5 bases, with 19 bases between. CDR3 region: CASSLLGNGAIDEQYF. The CDR3 bases are TGTGCCAGCAGCTTGTTGGGCAACGGGGCAATAGACGAGCAGTACTTC.

This clone was picked up one time. The V call is TRBV5-4, the J call TRBJ2-1, with TRBD2 identical over 12 bases. The CDR3 has 14 amino acids. From germline, CDR1 is SGHNT and CDR2 YYREEE (reference sequence). Trimming removed 5 bases from V and 8 bases from J; junction bases left unmatched: 5. The CDR3 bases are TGTGCCAGCAGTCGGACTAGCGGGGCAGATGAGCAGTTCTTC. Translating it yields CASSRTSGADEQFF.

The chain couples TRBV11-1 to TRBJ1-1; no firm D call. CDR1 SGHAT and CDR2 FQDESV come from the germline V gene (reference sequence). Trimming left V 5 bases short and J 5 bases short, with 6 bases between. CDR3 size: 11 residues. CDR3 nucleotides: TGTGCCAGCAGCCAGGAGACTGAAGCTTTCTTT. It specifies CASSQETEAFF. Full variable domain (remainder filled in from reference TRBV11-1 and TRBJ1-1): EAEVAQSPRYKITEKSQAVAFWCDPISGHATLYWYRQILGQGPELLVQFQDESVVDDSQLPKDRFSAERLKGVDSTLKIQPAELGDSAMYLCASSQETEAFFGQGTRLTVV.